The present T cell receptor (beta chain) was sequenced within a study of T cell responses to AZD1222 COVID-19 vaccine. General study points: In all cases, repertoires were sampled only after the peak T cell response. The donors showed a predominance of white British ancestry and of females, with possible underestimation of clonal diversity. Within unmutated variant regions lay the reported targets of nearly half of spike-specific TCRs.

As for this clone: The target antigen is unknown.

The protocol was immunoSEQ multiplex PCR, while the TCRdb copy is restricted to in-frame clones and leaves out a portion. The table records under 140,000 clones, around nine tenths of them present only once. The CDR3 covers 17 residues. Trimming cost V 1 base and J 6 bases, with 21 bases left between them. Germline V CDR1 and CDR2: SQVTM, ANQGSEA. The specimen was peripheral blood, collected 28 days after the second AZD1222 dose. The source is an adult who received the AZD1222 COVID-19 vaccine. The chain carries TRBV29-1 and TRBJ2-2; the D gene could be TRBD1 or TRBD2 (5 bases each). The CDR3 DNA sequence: TGCAGCGTTGAAGTTTACAGTTCGGGGACCGGACCCGGGGAGCTGTTTTTT. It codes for CSVEVYSSGTGPGELFF.